The subject of this entry is one T cell receptor (beta chain). Its antigen remains unidentified. TCRdb re-analysed the RT-PCR reads in MiXCR, keeping a single row per CDR3 protein. Among fewer than 700,000 distinct CDR3 sequences, over 10% were seen once, and the ten largest hold approximately 14%. The record originates from a study of response to subunit inactivated influenza vaccine. Germline CDR1 LGHNA, CDR2 YNFKEQ. The CDR3 is made up of 16 amino acids. V was clipped by 0 bases and J by 6 bases, with 14 bases between them. Study-wide results and limits: With each seasonal influenza vaccination, the authors suggested, few new T cells are recruited.

This specimen was PBMCs from blood, taken about 6 weeks after vaccination. This TCR was sampled from a man between 45 and 60 years old who received an inactivated influenza vaccine. The genes are TRBV4-2 and TRBJ1-4; D unclear. Here the CDR3 DNA reads TGTGCCAGCAGCCAAGATATGGGCCGCAACGATGAAAAACTGTTTTTT. Protein sequence: CASSQDMGRNDEKLFF.